This T cell receptor beta chain was sequenced in a study of lymphopenia after photon versus proton radiotherapy. On this clone itself: Its antigen remains unidentified.

Sequencing used immunoSEQ multiplex PCR; TCRdb keeps in-frame clones, though not all of them. Altogether around 64,000 clones are present, about 90% being singletons, with the ten largest covering approximately 2.1%. The V gene lost 10 bases and the J gene lost 4 bases, with 15 bases spanning the gap. The CDR3 runs 13 residues. Germline values: CDR1 WSHSY, CDR2 SAAADI. Whole-study findings and limits: In patients who died, overall survival fell as post-nadir TCR diversity dropped more. Relative stability marked proton patients; photon patients lost diversity and naive cells. After the lymphocyte nadir, photon-treated repertoires showed oligoclonal expansion, especially of CD8+ Temra cells. Authors raise, but do not show, better survival with proton therapy.

Sequenced here: peripheral blood, sampled from a patient treated with photon-based radiotherapy. This clonotype originated in a woman in her 40s with cholangiocarcinoma. The rearrangement uses TRBV10-2 and TRBJ2-3; D might be TRBD1 or TRBD2, each matching 5 bases. The CDR3 reads CAMGGGRSDTQYF. CDR3 bases: TGCGCCATGGGTGGGGGAAGGTCAGATACGCAGTATTTT.